This is a list of T cell receptor beta chains from one sample in a study of Siglec-9 on CD8 T cells in melanoma. Measured with immunoSEQ multiplex PCR; TCRdb has only the in-frame clones, and not every one. The sample totals around 20 clones. Sequencing was carried out using Siglec-9- CD8+ T cells sorted from the tumor. These receptors were obtained from a human donor with melanoma. Both conserved end residues are part of each CDR3. The D gene is left open where the match is weak.

J	V	D	DNA	CDR3
TRBJ2-3	TRBV4-3	NA	TGCGCCAGCAGTCCCGGGACTCTCGCGAATACGCAGTATTTT	CASSPGTLANTQYF
TRBJ1-1	TRBV5-1	NA	TGCGCCAGCAGCGGGACCGATTTGAACACTGAAGCTTTCTTT	CASSGTDLNTEAFF
TRBJ1-5	TRBV4-3	NA	TGCGCCAGCAGTAGTGGCAATCAGCCCCAGCATTTT	CASSSGNQPQHF
TRBJ2-7	TRBV9	NA	TGTGCCAGCAGCATCGGGATAGGGGTCCACGAGCAGTACTTC	CASSIGIGVHEQYF
TRBJ2-7	TRBV4-1	NA	TGCGCCAGCAGGGGTCAGGGTACCTACGAGCAGTACTTC	CASRGQGTYEQYF
TRBJ2-6	TRBV10-1	NA	TGCGCCAGCAGTGCCTCGACAAGACAAAGTCGGGCCAACGTCCTGACTTTC	CASSASTRQSRANVLTF
TRBJ1-1	TRBV4-1	TRBD1	TGCGCCAGCAGCCAACCAACAGGGGAGAACACTGAAGCTTTCTTT	CASSQPTGENTEAFF